This T cell receptor beta chain was sequenced for a study of T cell responses to AZD1222 COVID-19 vaccine. Assay used: immunoSEQ multiplex PCR; TCRdb lists only in-frame clones, some missing. The sample carries some 140,000 clones, 75% to 90% recorded once. The germline V gene encodes CDR1 SGHRS and CDR2 YFSETQ. This CDR3 contains 16 residues. Trimming removed 0 bases from V and 3 bases from J; junction bases left unmatched: 4. Broader study findings: Within unmutated variant regions lay the reported targets of nearly half of spike-specific TCRs. AZD1222 recipients seropositive at baseline numbered only 6 or 7. Sampling that yielded the repertoires occurred only after the peak T cell response.

About this clone: As yet, its antigen is unknown.

This sequence joins TRBV5-1 and TRBJ1-4; 8 positions match TRBD1. The receptor's source is an adult in good health. The sequencing here drew on peripheral blood, taken on day 0 of AZD1222 vaccination. CDR3 sequence reads: CASSLGDRMPNEKLFF. The CDR3, as DNA: TGCGCCAGCAGCTTGGGGGACAGGATGCCTAATGAAAAACTGTTTTTT.